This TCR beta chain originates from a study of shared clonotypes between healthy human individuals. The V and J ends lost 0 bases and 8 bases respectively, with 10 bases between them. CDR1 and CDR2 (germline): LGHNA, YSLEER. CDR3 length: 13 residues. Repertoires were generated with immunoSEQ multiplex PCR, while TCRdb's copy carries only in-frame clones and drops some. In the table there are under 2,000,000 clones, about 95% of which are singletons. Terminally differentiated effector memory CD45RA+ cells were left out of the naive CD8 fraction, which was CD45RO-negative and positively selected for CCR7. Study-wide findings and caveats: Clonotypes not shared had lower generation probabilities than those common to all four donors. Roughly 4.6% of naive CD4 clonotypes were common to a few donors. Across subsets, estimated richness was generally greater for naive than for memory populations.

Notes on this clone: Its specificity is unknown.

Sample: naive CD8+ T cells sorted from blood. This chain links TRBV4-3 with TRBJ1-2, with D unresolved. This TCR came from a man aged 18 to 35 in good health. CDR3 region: CASSQDWPGGYTF. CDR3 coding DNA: TGCGCCAGCAGCCAAGATTGGCCCGGGGGCTACACCTTC.